In this sample, the clone carrying this T cell receptor beta chain turned up a few times. Its antigen is still unknown. The study reverse transcribed the entire isolated RNA, so it sequenced expressed TCRB transcripts. Repertoires were generated with immunoSEQ multiplex PCR, while TCRdb's copy carries only in-frame clones and drops some. The sample includes under 850,000 clones, over 10% of them seen just once. This entry is derived from a study of beta chain features in type 1 diabetes. Findings and limits, study-wide: TCRB CDR3s from Type 1 diabetes patients were moderately but significantly shorter in all four CD4+ subsets.

The CDR3 extends over 15 amino acids. V lost 4 bases, J lost 5 bases, and 6 bases stayed unmatched. The germline V gene encodes CDR1 SGHNT and CDR2 YYREEE (reference sequence). The V call is TRBV5-4, the J call TRBJ1-4; 9 positions agree with TRBD1. The clonotype originates from a man between 18 and 29 years old with type 1 diabetes. Sequencing was performed on naive CD4+ T cells from blood. The CDR3 sequence: CASSQQGASNEKLFF. The CDR3 DNA is TGTGCCAGCAGCCAACAGGGGGCCTCAAATGAAAAACTGTTTTTT.